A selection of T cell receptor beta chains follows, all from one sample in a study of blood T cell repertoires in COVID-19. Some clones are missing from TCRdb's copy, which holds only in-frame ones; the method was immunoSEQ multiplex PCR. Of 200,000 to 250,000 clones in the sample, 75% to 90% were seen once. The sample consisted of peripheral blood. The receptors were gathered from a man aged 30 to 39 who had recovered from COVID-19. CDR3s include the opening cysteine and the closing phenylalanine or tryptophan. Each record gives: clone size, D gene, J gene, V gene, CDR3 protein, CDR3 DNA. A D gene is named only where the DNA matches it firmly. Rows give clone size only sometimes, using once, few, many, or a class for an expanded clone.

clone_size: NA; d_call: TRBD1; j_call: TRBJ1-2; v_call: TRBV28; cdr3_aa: CASRPTGNYGYTF; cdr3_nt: TGTGCCAGCAGGCCGACAGGGAACTATGGCTACACCTTC
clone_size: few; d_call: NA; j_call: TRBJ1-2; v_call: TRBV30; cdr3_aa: CAWSPKEVAYGYTF; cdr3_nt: TGTGCCTGGAGTCCCAAGGAGGTTGCCTATGGCTACACCTTC
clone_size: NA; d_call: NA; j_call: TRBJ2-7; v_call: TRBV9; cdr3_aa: CASSAAGFGSYEQYF; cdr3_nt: TGTGCCAGCAGCGCCGCAGGGTTTGGCTCCTACGAGCAGTACTTC
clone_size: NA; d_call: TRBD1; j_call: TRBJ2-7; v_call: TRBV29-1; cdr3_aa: CSAGQGTYEQYF; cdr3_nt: TGCAGCGCGGGACAGGGGACATACGAGCAGTACTTC
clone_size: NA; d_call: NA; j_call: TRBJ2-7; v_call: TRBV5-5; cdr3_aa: CASSLHNLVGGYEQYF; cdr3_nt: TGTGCCAGCAGCTTGCACAACCTGGTGGGGGGCTACGAGCAGTACTTC
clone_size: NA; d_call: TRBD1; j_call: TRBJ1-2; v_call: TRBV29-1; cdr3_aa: CSVLQGAGYGYTF; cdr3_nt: TGCAGCGTATTACAGGGGGCAGGGTATGGCTACACCTTC
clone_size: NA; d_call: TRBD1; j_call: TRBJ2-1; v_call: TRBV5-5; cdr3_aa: CASSVQGAVNEQFF; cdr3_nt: TGTGCCAGCAGCGTACAGGGGGCGGTCAATGAGCAGTTCTTC
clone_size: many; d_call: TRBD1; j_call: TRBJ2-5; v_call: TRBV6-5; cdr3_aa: CASSYLEGATQYF; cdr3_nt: TGTGCCAGCAGTTACTTAGAGGGGGCGACCCAGTACTTC
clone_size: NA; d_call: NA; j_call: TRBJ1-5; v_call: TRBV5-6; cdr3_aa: CASSLYSSNQPQHF; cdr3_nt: TGTGCCAGCAGCTTGTACAGTAGCAATCAGCCCCAGCATTTT
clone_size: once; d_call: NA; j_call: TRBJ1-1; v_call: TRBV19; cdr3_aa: CASSMVGDRTEAFF; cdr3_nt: TGTGCCAGTAGTATGGTAGGGGATAGGACTGAAGCTTTCTTT
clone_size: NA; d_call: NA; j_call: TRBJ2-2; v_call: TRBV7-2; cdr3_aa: CASSFIDTGELFF; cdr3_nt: TGTGCCAGCAGCTTTATAGACACCGGGGAGCTGTTTTTT
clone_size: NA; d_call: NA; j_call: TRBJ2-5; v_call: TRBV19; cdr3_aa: CASSIDVSGGQETQYF; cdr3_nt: TGTGCCAGTAGTATAGATGTTAGCGGCGGACAAGAGACCCAGTACTTC
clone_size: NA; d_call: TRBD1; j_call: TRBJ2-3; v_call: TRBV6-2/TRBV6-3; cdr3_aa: CASSRGQRSTDTQYF; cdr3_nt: TGTGCCAGCAGTCGGGGACAGCGAAGCACAGATACGCAGTATTTT
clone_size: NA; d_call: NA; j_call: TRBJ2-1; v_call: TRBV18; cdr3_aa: CASSPLDRYNEQFF; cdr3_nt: TGTGCCAGCTCACCATTAGACAGATACAATGAGCAGTTCTTC
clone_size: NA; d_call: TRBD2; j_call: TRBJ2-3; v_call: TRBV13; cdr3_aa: CASSAQLAGITDTQYF; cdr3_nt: TGTGCCAGCAGCGCCCAACTAGCGGGGATTACAGATACGCAGTATTTT
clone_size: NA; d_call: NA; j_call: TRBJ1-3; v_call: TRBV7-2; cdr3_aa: CASSWEGVHSGNTIYF; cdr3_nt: TGTGCCAGCAGCTGGGAGGGGGTACACTCTGGAAACACCATATATTTT
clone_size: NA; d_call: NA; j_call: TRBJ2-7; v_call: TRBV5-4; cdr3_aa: CATPLGDSNSYEQYF; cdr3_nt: TGTGCCACCCCACTGGGTGACTCGAACTCCTACGAGCAGTACTTC
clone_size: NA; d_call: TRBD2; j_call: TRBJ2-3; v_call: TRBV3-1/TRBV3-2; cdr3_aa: CASSRRGAGDTQYF; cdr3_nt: TGTGCCAGCAGCCGGCGGGGGGCAGGCGATACGCAGTATTTT
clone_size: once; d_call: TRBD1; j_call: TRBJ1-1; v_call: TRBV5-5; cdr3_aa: CASSPPGQGNTEAFF; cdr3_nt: TGTGCCAGCAGTCCCCCGGGACAGGGGAACACTGAAGCTTTCTTT
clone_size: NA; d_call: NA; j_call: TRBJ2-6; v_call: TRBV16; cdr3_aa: CASTPSPNSGANVLTF; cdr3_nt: TGTGCCAGCACACCGAGCCCCAACTCTGGGGCCAACGTCCTGACTTTC
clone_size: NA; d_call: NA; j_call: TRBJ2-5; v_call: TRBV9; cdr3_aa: CASSFGSEETQYF; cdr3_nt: TGTGCCAGCAGTTTCGGTAGTGAGGAGACCCAGTACTTC
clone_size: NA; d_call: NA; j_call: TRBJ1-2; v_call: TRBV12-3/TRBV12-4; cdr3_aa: CASSLYRDYGYTF; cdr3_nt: TGTGCCAGCAGTTTGTACAGGGACTATGGCTACACCTTC
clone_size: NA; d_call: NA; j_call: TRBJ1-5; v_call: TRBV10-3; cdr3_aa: CAITWAVSNQPQHF; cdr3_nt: TGTGCCATCACCTGGGCAGTAAGCAATCAGCCCCAGCATTTT
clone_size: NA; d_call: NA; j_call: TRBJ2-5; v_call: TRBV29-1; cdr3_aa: CSADGETQYF; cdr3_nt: TGCAGCGCTGACGGGGAGACCCAGTACTTC
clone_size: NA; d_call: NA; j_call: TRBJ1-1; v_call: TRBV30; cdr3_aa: CAWEEEGNTEAFF; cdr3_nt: TGTGCCTGGGAAGAGGAGGGGAACACTGAAGCTTTCTTT
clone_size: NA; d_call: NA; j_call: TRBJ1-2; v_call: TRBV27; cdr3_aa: CASSPNQGLYYGYTF; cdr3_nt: TGTGCCAGCAGTCCGAATCAGGGGTTGTACTATGGCTACACCTTC
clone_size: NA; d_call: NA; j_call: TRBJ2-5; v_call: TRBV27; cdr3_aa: CASSYGTQYF; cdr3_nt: TGTGCCAGCAGTTACGGGACCCAGTACTTC
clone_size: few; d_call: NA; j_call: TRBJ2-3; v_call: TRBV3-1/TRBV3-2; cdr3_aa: CASSQDPGRTDTQYF; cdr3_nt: TGTGCCAGCAGCCAAGATCCTGGCAGGACAGATACGCAGTATTTT
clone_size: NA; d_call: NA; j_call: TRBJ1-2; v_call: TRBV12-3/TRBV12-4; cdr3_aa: CASTPGNNYGYTF; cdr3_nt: TGTGCCAGCACCCCAGGGAACAACTATGGCTACACCTTC
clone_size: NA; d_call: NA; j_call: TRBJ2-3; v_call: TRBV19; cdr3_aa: CAAGYTDTQYF; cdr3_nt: TGTGCCGCAGGGTACACAGATACGCAGTATTTT
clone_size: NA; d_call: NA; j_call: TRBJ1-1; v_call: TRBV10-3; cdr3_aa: CAITITGGATEAFF; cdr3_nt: TGTGCCATCACCATCACTGGGGGGGCCACTGAAGCTTTCTTT
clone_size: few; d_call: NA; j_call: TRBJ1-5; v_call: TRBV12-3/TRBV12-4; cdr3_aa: CASSFLRDQPQHF; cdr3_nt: TGTGCCAGCAGTTTCCTGAGGGATCAGCCCCAGCATTTT
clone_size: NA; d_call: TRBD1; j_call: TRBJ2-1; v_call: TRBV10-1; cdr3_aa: CASSVIQGQGDNEQFF; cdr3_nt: TGCGCCAGCAGTGTTATCCAGGGACAGGGAGACAATGAGCAGTTCTTC
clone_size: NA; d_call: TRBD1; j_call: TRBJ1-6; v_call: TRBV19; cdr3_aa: CASRGQGEVSPLHF; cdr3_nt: TGTGCCAGTAGGGGACAGGGGGAGGTTTCACCCCTCCACTTT
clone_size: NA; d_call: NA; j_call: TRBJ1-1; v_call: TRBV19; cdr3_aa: CASSILGQGGTEAFF; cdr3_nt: TGTGCCAGTAGTATATTGGGGCAGGGAGGAACTGAAGCTTTCTTT
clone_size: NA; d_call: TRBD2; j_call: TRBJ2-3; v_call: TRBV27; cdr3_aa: CASSQRVSGGADTQYF; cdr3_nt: TGTGCCAGCAGCCAAAGGGTTAGCGGGGGGGCGGATACGCAGTATTTT
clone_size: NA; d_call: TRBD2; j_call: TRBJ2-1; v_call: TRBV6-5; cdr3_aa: CASRPLRAGDEQFF; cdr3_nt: TGTGCCAGCAGGCCATTAAGGGCGGGGGATGAGCAGTTCTTC